The present T cell receptor beta chain was sequenced within a study of cytomegalovirus exposure and HLA in healthy donors. The repertoire was sequenced with immunoSEQ multiplex PCR; TCRdb's copy has only in-frame clones and lacks some. The data show around 150,000 clones, roughly 91% seen once. The origin of this receptor is a young man in good health and CMV-seronegative. Sequenced sample: PBMCs.

The CDR3 nucleotides read TGTGCCAGCAGCTTAGTTGAGAATCAGCCCCAGCATTTT. Amino acids: CASSLVENQPQHF. This sequence joins TRBV7-2 and TRBJ1-5; D unclear. The CDR3 spans 13 residues. Trimming shortened V by 1 base and J by 4 bases, and 5 bases separated the two germline ends. CDR1 is SGHTA and CDR2 is FQGNSA in the germline V gene.